These 6 T cell receptor beta chains originate from one sample sequenced in a study of blood T cell repertoires in COVID-19. Sequenced by immunoSEQ multiplex PCR; TCRdb stores in-frame clones only, minus some. The data hold under 200,000 clones, with approximately 83% observed a single time. Sequencing was done on a sample of peripheral blood. Every receptor here comes from a woman aged 80 or over with active or convalescent COVID-19.

This clone was observed at least ten times. The chain carries TRBV4-2 and TRBJ1-3; 9 nucleotides line up with TRBD1. This CDR3 spans 18 amino acids. The germline CDR1 and CDR2 sequences are LGHNA and YNFKEQ. The ends lost 4 bases at V and 3 bases at J; junction bases unmatched: 13. DNA of the CDR3: TGTGCCAGCAGCCTCAGCTTACAGGGGGCGACTAGTGGAAACACCATATATTTT. The encoded protein is CASSLSLQGATSGNTIYF.

J is TRBJ1-1 and V is TRBV7-9; D may be TRBD1 (5 bases). This CDR3 region has 15 residues. Trimming pared 1 base from V and 1 base from J, leaving 10 bases between. CDR1 and CDR2 from the germline V gene are SEHNR and FQNEAQ (reference sequence). The CDR3: CASSLGGGPNTEAFF. CDR3 bases: TGTGCCAGCAGCTTAGGCGGGGGACCGAACACTGAAGCTTTCTTT.

J is TRBJ1-5 and V is TRBV19; D call uncertain. Germline CDR1 is LNHDA and CDR2 is SQIVND (reference sequence). The V end was cut by 3 bases, the J end by 2 bases, with 11 bases between. CDR3 length equals 15 residues. The chain's CDR3 is CASSIGTFGNQPQHF. CDR3 DNA sequence: TGTGCCAGTAGTATTGGCACCTTTGGCAATCAGCCCCAGCATTTT. The complete variable domain, with remaining parts taken from reference TRBV19 and TRBJ1-5, reads DGGITQSPKYLFRKEGQNVTLSCEQNLNHDAMYWYRQDPGQGLRLIYYSQIVNDFQKGDIAEGYSVSREKKESFPLTVTSAQKNPTAFYLCASSIGTFGNQPQHFGDGTRLSIL.

The genes are TRBV19 and TRBJ1-6; D perhaps matches TRBD1 (5 bases). The CDR3 consists of 14 residues. The ends were cut back, 3 bases at V and 5 bases at J, with 8 bases in the middle. Germline-derived CDR1 and CDR2 are LNHDA and SQIVND (reference sequence). The CDR3 bases are TGTGCCAGTAGTATGGAGGGGAATAATTCACCCCTCCACTTT. Translation gives CASSMEGNNSPLHF. Together with reference TRBV19 and TRBJ1-6, the CDR3 gives the full variable domain: DGGITQSPKYLFRKEGQNVTLSCEQNLNHDAMYWYRQDPGQGLRLIYYSQIVNDFQKGDIAEGYSVSREKKESFPLTVTSAQKNPTAFYLCASSMEGNNSPLHFGNGTRLTVT.

This clone came up many times. The rearrangement joins TRBV4-1 to TRBJ1-1; D gene ambiguous. CDR1 MGHRA and CDR2 YSYEKL come from the germline V gene. This CDR3 spans 15 amino acids. Trimming stripped 0 bases from V and 0 bases from J, with 8 bases between. CDR3 protein: CASSQDGLMNTEAFF. In nucleotides, the CDR3 is TGCGCCAGCAGCCAAGATGGCCTTATGAACACTGAAGCTTTCTTT.

The V call is TRBV7-2, the J call TRBJ1-5, with D uncertain. The CDR3 runs 16 residues. In germline, CDR1 is SGHTA, CDR2 FQGNSA. V was cut by 3 bases and J by 2 bases, with 14 bases left in between. The CDR3 bases are TGTGCCAGCAGCTTGAACCTTGGGGAGGGCAATCAGCCCCAGCATTTT. This codes for CASSLNLGEGNQPQHF.